This T cell receptor beta chain was identified in a study of blood T cell repertoires in COVID-19. Assay used: immunoSEQ multiplex PCR; TCRdb lists only in-frame clones, some missing. Of approximately 38,000 clones detected, nearly 90% appear once; the ten largest clones hold roughly 4.3%. The CDR3 is 16 amino acids. Germline loops: CDR1 SGHTA, CDR2 FQGNSA. V was pared by 1 base and J by 8 bases, with 7 bases of the junction left unmatched. The V and J genes are TRBV7-2 and TRBJ2-1, with 11 nucleotides matching TRBD2. The sequencing sample was made of peripheral blood. The sequence derives from a man aged 55 to 70 with COVID-19, enrolled during active disease. The CDR3 sequence: CASSLVAGGPVDEQFF. The CDR3 DNA reads TGTGCCAGCAGCTTAGTAGCGGGAGGGCCGGTGGATGAGCAGTTCTTC.